One sample yielded the 8 T cell receptor beta chains listed below, sequenced in a study of T-cell reconstitution after alpha-beta-depleted transplantation in children. Researchers prepared the TCRbeta library using unique molecular identifiers, the study reports. TCRdb reprocessed the PCR reads with MiXCR, giving one entry per CDR3 protein. The data show approximately 240,000 distinct CDR3 sequences, about a tenth seen once. Sequencing was performed on PBMCs, taken before TCRalphabeta/CD19-depleted stem cell transplant. The receptor set was obtained from a child under three years old with acute myeloid leukemia, due to receive a stem cell transplant.

This clonotype was detected many times. The gene calls are TRBV20-1 and TRBJ2-1, with unresolved D. Trimming shortened V by 5 bases and J by 0 bases, and 8 bases separated the two germline ends. The CDR3 is 13 amino acids. Germline CDR1 DFQATT, CDR2 SNEGSKA (reference sequence). CDR3 residues: CSAPKSSYNEQFF. CDR3 nucleotide sequence: TGCAGTGCTCCGAAAAGCTCCTACAATGAGCAGTTCTTC.

In its sample, this clonotype was seen many times. V gene TRBV20-1 combines with J gene TRBJ2-3; D may be TRBD2 (5 bases). This CDR3 comprises 16 residues. Germline V lookup: CDR1 DFQATT, CDR2 SNEGSKA (reference sequence). The germline V and J ends were trimmed by 3 bases and 9 bases, with 25 bases remaining between them. The CDR3 nucleotides read TGCAGTGCTAGGAGGGAGTGGGCCGGTCGAGAAGGCACGCAGTATTTT. Translated: CSARREWAGREGTQYF.

This clonotype was seen many times. A much larger clone differs by one base, so this may be a read error. Since no conserved phenylalanine or tryptophan closes the CDR3, a read error is the likely cause. The chain combines TRBV5-6 with TRBJ2-3; D uncertain. V was shortened by 0 bases and J by 5 bases, with 4 bases between the two germline ends. Germline CDR1 is SGHDT and CDR2 is YYEEEE. The length of the CDR3 is 12 residues. The CDR3 loop reads CASSLGRDTQYS. The CDR3 coding sequence is TGTGCCAGCAGCTTGGGTAGAGATACGCAGTATTCT.

This clonotype showed up many times. The V call is TRBV9, the J call TRBJ1-2, with D maybe TRBD1 (5 bases). Trimming took 0 bases from V and 0 from J, leaving 12 bases between them. Germline-derived CDR1 and CDR2 are SGDLS and YYNGEE. The CDR3 length is 16 residues. Written as DNA, the CDR3 is TGTGCCAGCAGCGTAGACGTCCCGGGACCTAACTATGGCTACACCTTC. This gives the protein CASSVDVPGPNYGYTF.

This clonotype was picked up many times. This chain connects TRBV7-9 to TRBJ2-5, with D perhaps matching TRBD2 (6 bases). V was pared by 1 base and J by 3 bases, with 18 bases between. From germline, CDR1 is SEHNR and CDR2 FQNEAQ (reference sequence). This CDR3 region has 17 residues. Written as DNA, the CDR3 is TGTGCCAGCAGCTTAGGGGGCGGGGTCGCAGGGAAAGAGACCCAGTACTTC. Its translation: CASSLGGGVAGKETQYF. Looking up the rest from reference TRBV7-9 and TRBJ2-5 gives the full variable domain: DTGVSQNPRHKITKRGQNVTFRCDPISEHNRLYWYRQTLGQGPEFLTYFQNEAQLEKSRLLSDRFSAERPKGSFSTLEIQRTEQGDSAMYLCASSLGGGVAGKETQYFGPGTRLLVL.

Many counts were recorded for this clonotype. The chain couples TRBV27 to TRBJ2-2; 10 positions agree with TRBD2. With V trimmed by 5 bases and J by 4 bases, 4 bases remained unmatched. Germline V gene data show CDR1 as MNHEY and CDR2 as SMNVEV (reference sequence). The length of the CDR3 is 15 residues. Here the CDR3 reads CASSPSGSTTGELFF. As DNA, the CDR3 is TGTGCCAGCAGTCCTAGCGGGAGCACCACCGGGGAGCTGTTTTTT.

This clonotype came up many times. V usage is TRBV4-1 and J usage is TRBJ2-2, with 10 bases aligning to TRBD2. The CDR3 contains 17 residues. From germline, CDR1 is MGHRA and CDR2 YSYEKL. The V and J ends lost 1 base and 1 base, in that order; junction bases with no gene match: 3. The CDR3 loop reads CASSQVPSGRNTGELFF. CDR3 bases: TGCGCCAGCAGCCAAGTCCCTAGCGGGAGGAACACCGGGGAGCTGTTTTTT.

In its sample, this clonotype was seen many times. The chain employs TRBV20-1 and TRBJ1-1, with TRBD1 matching 9 bases. V lost 6 bases and J lost 1; bases outside the gene matches: 3. CDR3 size: 13 residues. From germline, CDR1 is DFQATT and CDR2 SNEGSKA (reference sequence). This CDR3 reads CSASQGANTEAFF. DNA for the CDR3: TGCAGTGCCTCACAGGGGGCGAACACTGAAGCTTTCTTT.